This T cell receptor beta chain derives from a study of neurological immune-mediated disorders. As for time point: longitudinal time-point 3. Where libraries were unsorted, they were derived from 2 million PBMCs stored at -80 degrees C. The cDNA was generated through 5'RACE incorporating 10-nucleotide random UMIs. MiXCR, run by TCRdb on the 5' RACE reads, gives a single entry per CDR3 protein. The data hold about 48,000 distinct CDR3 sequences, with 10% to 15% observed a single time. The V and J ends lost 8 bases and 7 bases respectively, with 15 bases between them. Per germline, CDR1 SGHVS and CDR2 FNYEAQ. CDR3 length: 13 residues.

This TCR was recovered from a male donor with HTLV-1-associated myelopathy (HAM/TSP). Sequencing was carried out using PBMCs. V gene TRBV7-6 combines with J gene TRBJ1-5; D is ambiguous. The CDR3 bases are TGTGCCAGCCCCCACCGACTGGCCCAGCCCCAGCATTTT. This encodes CASPHRLAQPQHF.